This T cell receptor (beta chain) emerged from a study of type 1 regulatory T cells. Study-level information: An in vitro protocol generated T-allo10, a Tr1-enriched, alloantigen-specific CD4 T cell product.

V lost 1 base and J lost 7, with 13 bases in between. Per the germline V gene, CDR1 is SGHAT and CDR2 is FQNNGV. The length of the CDR3 is 14 residues. Regarding the study as a whole: Compared with non-type 1 regulatory T cells, type 1 regulatory T cells showed a more restricted TCR repertoire.

TCRdb reprocessed the reads via MiXCR and lists one record per CDR3 protein. The sample has more than 60,000 distinct CDR3 sequences, 55% to 65% seen once; the top ten hold 1.5% to 2%. About this clonotype: The antigen remains unidentified.

This receptor was taken from a human donor in good health. What was sequenced was cultured non-Tr1 T cells, either the whole culture or a sorted T cell fraction (not recorded which). The V gene is TRBV11-2, the J gene TRBJ1-1; D not resolved. CDR3 nucleotides: TGTGCCAGCAGCTTAGCGGGAAGCCCTTATGAAGCTTTCTTT. This codes for CASSLAGSPYEAFF.